This T cell receptor (beta chain) stems from a study of blood T cell repertoires in COVID-19. Per the study methods: Cell counts per sample came from amplifying reference gene primers. Measured with immunoSEQ multiplex PCR; TCRdb has only the in-frame clones, and not every one. For V, J and clone size, that table is used; D and trimming come from the DNA. The repertoire includes hundreds of thousands of clones, around 84% of them detected once, and about 3% sits in the top ten. The germline V gene has CDR1 SGHTA and CDR2 FQGTGA. V was clipped by 5 bases and J by 0 bases; unmatched bases: 7. The CDR3 covers 16 residues. This clone has only one observation.

The rearrangement links TRBV7-3 to TRBJ2-1; the match to TRBD2 covers 7 bases. The sequenced sample consisted of peripheral blood. This receptor was taken from a human donor in a cohort sampled during active COVID-19. CDR3 in DNA: TGTGCCAGCAGCCGGACTAGGGCGAGCTCCTACAATGAGCAGTTCTTC. Amino acids: CASSRTRASSYNEQFF. The whole variable domain, remainder taken from reference TRBV7-3 and TRBJ2-1, is GAGVSQTPSNKVTEKGKYVELRCDPISGHTALYWYRQSLGQGPEFLIYFQGTGAADDSGLPNDRFFAVRPEGSVSTLKIQRTERGDSAVYLCASSRTRASSYNEQFFGPGTRLTVL.